The TCR beta chain described here comes from a study of T cell repertoires in cytomegalovirus infection. TCRdb ran MiXCR on the reads and lists one entry per CDR3 protein. Seen here are 150,000 to 200,000 distinct CDR3 sequences, 13% to 15% observed once, and the top ten hold 27%. CDR1 is SGHDN, CDR2 FVKESK, per germline. The trim removed 4 bases at V and 3 bases at J, leaving 20 bases unmatched. This CDR3 has 19 amino acids. The J gene is TRBJ1-1, the V gene TRBV14; 7 bases fit TRBD1. The sequencing sample was made of PBMCs. The TCR originated in a human donor in good health (CMV status not recorded). Some clones in this sample may be carry-over from other donors' samples. Here the CDR3 reads CASSRTGTAFSTRDTEAFF. CDR3 sequence (DNA): TGTGCCAGCAGCCGAACCGGGACAGCATTTTCCACGCGGGACACTGAAGCTTTCTTT.